A selection of T cell receptor beta chains follows, all from one sample in a study of CD8+CD57+ T cells in acquired aplastic anemia. TCRdb passed the reads through MiXCR, listing each CDR3 protein once. The sample has about 200,000 distinct CDR3 sequences, around 49% seen once. Sequenced input: sorted CD4+, CD8+, or CD8+CD57+ T cells (not recorded which) from PBMCs. The receptors were sampled from a human donor with aplastic anemia. Both conserved end residues are part of each CDR3. Fields, in order: V gene, clone size, D gene, J gene, CDR3 DNA, CDR3 protein. The D gene is left open where the match is weak. Only part of the rows carry a size: once, few, many, or a class if the clone is expanded.

>TRBV11-2|NA|NA|TRBJ2-7
TGTGCCAGCAGCTTAGATCGGCAGGGCGAGCAGTACTTC
CASSLDRQGEQYF
>TRBV24-1|many|NA|TRBJ2-1
TGTGCCACCAGTGACCCCTCAGTGAGTGAGCAGTTCTTC
CATSDPSVSEQFF
>TRBV24-1|many|NA|TRBJ2-5
TGTGCCACCAGTGCCTTACCCGAAGAGACCCAGTACTTC
CATSALPEETQYF
>TRBV7-4|NA|NA|TRBJ2-5
TGTGCCAGCAGCTTACTGGGGGCGACGAGGATAGAGACCCAGTACTTC
CASSLLGATRIETQYF
>TRBV29-1|NA|NA|TRBJ2-7
TGCAGCCACGGGGGCGAGCAGTACTTC
CSHGGEQYF
>TRBV7-9|NA|TRBD1|TRBJ1-2
TGTGCCAGCAGCCGTGGGACAGGGGCGCGGCGTGGCTACACCTTC
CASSRGTGARRGYTF
>TRBV25-1|NA|NA|TRBJ1-1
TGTGCCAGCAGTGGTGCGGGGGGCACTGAAGCTTTCTTT
CASSGAGGTEAFF
>TRBV7-2|few|NA|TRBJ2-7
TGTGCCAGCAGCTTTGGGGACGCAGCCTACGAGCAGTACTTC
CASSFGDAAYEQYF
>TRBV11-3|NA|TRBD1|TRBJ1-3
TGTGCCAGCAGCTTAAGACAGGGAGTAAGAAACACCATATATTTT
CASSLRQGVRNTIYF
>TRBV11-2|NA|NA|TRBJ2-5
TGTGCCAGCAGCTTAGGGCAGGGCCGAGAGACCCAGTACTTC
CASSLGQGRETQYF
>TRBV28|many|NA|TRBJ2-7
TGTGCCAGCAGACAGGGTTACGAGCAGTACTTC
CASRQGYEQYF
>TRBV20-1|many|NA|TRBJ1-1
TGCAGTGCTAGAGATTGGGGAAGGAACACTGAAGCTTTCTTT
CSARDWGRNTEAFF
>TRBV12-3/TRBV12-4|many|NA|TRBJ2-3
TGTGCCAGCCTCCTTGGGGGGCCGGATACGCAGTATTTT
CASLLGGPDTQYF
>TRBV24-1|NA|NA|TRBJ2-2
TGTGCCACCAGTGATTTAGGCGGGGCTAGCGAGAACACCGGGGAGCTGTTTTTT
CATSDLGGASENTGELFF
>TRBV2|NA|TRBD2|TRBJ2-1
TGTGCCAGCAGACCTACTAGCGGGGGTAATGAGCAGTTCTTC
CASRPTSGGNEQFF
>TRBV7-8|many|NA|TRBJ1-2
TGTGCCAGCAGCTTAAACGCCGGGGGGGCGGGAGGCTACACCTTC
CASSLNAGGAGGYTF
>TRBV7-2|many|NA|TRBJ1-1
TGTGCCAGCAGCTTACCACAGAACACTGAAGCTTTCTTT
CASSLPQNTEAFF
>TRBV20-1|many|NA|TRBJ2-1
TGCAGTGCTAGAGATGGGACGCGGGGGCCGAACAATGAGCAGTTCTTC
CSARDGTRGPNNEQFF
>TRBV24-1|NA|NA|TRBJ2-2
TGTGCCTTATATGTCCAGGAGAACACCGGGGAGCTGTTTTTT
CALYVQENTGELFF
>TRBV20-1|NA|NA|TRBJ1-2
TGCAGTGCTAGTGGCCTAGAGACAGGAGGTTACACCTTC
CSASGLETGGYTF
>TRBV2|NA|NA|TRBJ1-2
TGTGCCAGCGGTGAAGGGTTTAGCTACACCTTC
CASGEGFSYTF
>TRBV20-1|NA|TRBD1|TRBJ1-2
TGCAGTGCTAGACGGGACAGGAACTATGGCTACACCTTC
CSARRDRNYGYTF
>TRBV2|NA|NA|TRBJ1-5
TGTGCCAGCAACAGGGAAGTTAATTCACCCCAGCATTTT
CASNREVNSPQHF
>TRBV10-3|once|TRBD1|TRBJ2-6
TGTGCCATCGGGGGACAGGTCTCTGGGGCCAACGTCCTGACTTTC
CAIGGQVSGANVLTF
>TRBV20-1|NA|NA|TRBJ2-7
TGCAGTGCCCTCAGACCCGGAGAATTAACCTACGAGCAGTACTTC
CSALRPGELTYEQYF
>TRBV12-3/TRBV12-4|many|NA|TRBJ1-2
TGTGCCAGCAGTCCCGCCGAGGGGGTCCTACGATATGGCTACACCTTC
CASSPAEGVLRYGYTF
>TRBV30|NA|NA|TRBJ1-6
TGTGCCTGGATAGGGTCCTATAATTCACCCCTCCACTTT
CAWIGSYNSPLHF
>TRBV7-2|NA|TRBD1|TRBJ1-5
TGTGCCAGCAGCTCAACAGGGGGGAGCAATCAGCCCCAGCATTTT
CASSSTGGSNQPQHF
>TRBV2|NA|TRBD2|TRBJ2-3
TGTGCCAGCAGCCATAGGACTAGCGGGGCGGGGAACACAGATACGCAGTATTTT
CASSHRTSGAGNTDTQYF
>TRBV4-1|many|TRBD2|TRBJ2-5
TGCGCCAGCAGCCTGGGACTAGGTCAAGAGACCCAGTACTTC
CASSLGLGQETQYF
>TRBV29-1|NA|TRBD1|TRBJ1-1
TGCAGCACTTCCACAGGGGAGAACACTGAAGCTTTCTTT
CSTSTGENTEAFF
>TRBV6-1|NA|NA|TRBJ2-6
TGTGCCGGCGGACCGCACTCTGGGGCCAACGTCCTGACTTTC
CAGGPHSGANVLTF
>TRBV6-7|many|NA|TRBJ2-7
TGTGCCAGCAGTTACAAGCGAGAACCTTCCTACGAGCAGTACTTC
CASSYKREPSYEQYF
>TRBV5-5|many|NA|TRBJ2-7
TGTGCCAGCAGCTGGGACTTAAGCTCCTACGAGCAGTACTTC
CASSWDLSSYEQYF
>TRBV20-1|once|NA|TRBJ1-4
TGCAGTGCTAGTGGTCCTAGTGAAAAACTGTTTTTT
CSASGPSEKLFF
>TRBV20-1|NA|TRBD2|TRBJ2-7
TGCAGTGCTAGAATCCGGACTAGCGGGAGGTACGAGCAGTACTTC
CSARIRTSGRYEQYF
>TRBV10-3|NA|NA|TRBJ2-7
TGTGCCATCAGTGTCGGGCAGAGCTCCTACGAGCAGTACTTC
CAISVGQSSYEQYF
>TRBV12-3/TRBV12-4|NA|NA|TRBJ2-3
TGTGCCAGCATCACGAGTCTGGTAGATACGCAGTATTTT
CASITSLVDTQYF
>TRBV10-1|NA|TRBD1|TRBJ2-2
TGCGCCAGCAGTGAGAATCTCGGGACAGGCGCCGGGGAGCTGTTTTTT
CASSENLGTGAGELFF